The T cell receptor (beta chain) described here comes from a study of blood T cell repertoires in COVID-19. At the level of the study: Italy, Spain and the United States were the sources of the convalescent and acute COVID-19 samples. Nucleic acid was either cDNA or gDNA, and it came from T cells, B-cell-depleted T cells, or PBMCs.

As originally analysed: Researchers report that nucleated cell counts were estimated from reference gene primer amplification. The method was immunoSEQ multiplex PCR; TCRdb's version includes in-frame clones alone and lacks a portion of them. V and J calls and clone size are copied from that table; D and trimming were computed from the DNA. The repertoire includes 150,000 to 200,000 clones, roughly 84% of them detected once, and roughly 2.8% sits in the top ten. Sample: peripheral blood. The sequence derives from a woman aged 55 to 70 with acute or convalescent COVID-19.

CDR3 in DNA: TGCAGCGCAGTGTCAGTAGAGACCCAGTACTTC. It translates to CSAVSVETQYF. The chain is built from TRBV20-1 and TRBJ2-5; D call uncertain. The CDR3 loop spans 11 amino acids. Germline V gene sequence: CDR1 DFQATT, CDR2 SNEGSKA (reference sequence).